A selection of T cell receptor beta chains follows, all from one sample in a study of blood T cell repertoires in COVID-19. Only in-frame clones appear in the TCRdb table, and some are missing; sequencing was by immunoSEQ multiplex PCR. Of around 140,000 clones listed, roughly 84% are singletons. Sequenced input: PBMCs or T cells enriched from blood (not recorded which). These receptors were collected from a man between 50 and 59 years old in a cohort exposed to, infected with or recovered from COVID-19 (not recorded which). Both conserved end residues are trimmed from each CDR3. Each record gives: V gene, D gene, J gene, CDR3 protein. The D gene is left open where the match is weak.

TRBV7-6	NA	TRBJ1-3	ASSVDSPGNTIY
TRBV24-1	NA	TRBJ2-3	ATSDSGVFTDTQY
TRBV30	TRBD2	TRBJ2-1	AWSVHIAGGNEQF
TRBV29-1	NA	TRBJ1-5	SVGSGPTQPQH
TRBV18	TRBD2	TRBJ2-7	ASSSGLAGAYEQY
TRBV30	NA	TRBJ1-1	AWHRAF
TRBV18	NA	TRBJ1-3	ASSPKTDSGNTIY
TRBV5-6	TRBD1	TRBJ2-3	ASRPIGQGATTDTQY
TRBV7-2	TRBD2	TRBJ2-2	ASSFSGGGTGELF
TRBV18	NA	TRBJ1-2	ASFSLQGYANGYT
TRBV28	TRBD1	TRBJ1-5	ASSSIGQGYQPQH
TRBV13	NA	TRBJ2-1	ASSLSLANNEQF
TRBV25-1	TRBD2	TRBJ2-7	ASSESGTRPYEQY
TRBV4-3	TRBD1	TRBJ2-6	ASSQTLRTGVPGANVLT
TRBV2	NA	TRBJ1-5	ASSEQGLGAQPQH
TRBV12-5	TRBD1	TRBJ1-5	ASGPSNRGGRFQPQH
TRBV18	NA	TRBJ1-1	ASSQGLQGDTEAF
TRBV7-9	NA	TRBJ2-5	ASSLDTSPETQY
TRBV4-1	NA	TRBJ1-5	ASSPRQSSNQPQH
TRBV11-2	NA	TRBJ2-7	ASSLDHRYEQY
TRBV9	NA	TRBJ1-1	ASSESGGAVAAF
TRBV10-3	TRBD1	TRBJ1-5	AINQGAGNQPQH
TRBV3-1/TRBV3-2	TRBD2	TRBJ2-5	ASSQGTSGRETQY
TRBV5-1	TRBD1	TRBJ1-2	ASSGDRGRNGYT
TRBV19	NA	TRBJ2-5	ASGWQGNQETQY
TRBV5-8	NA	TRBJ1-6	ASSLVYAGFRSSPLH
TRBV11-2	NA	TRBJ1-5	ASSLSGEGVQPQH
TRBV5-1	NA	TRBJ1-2	ASSPGGQADGYT
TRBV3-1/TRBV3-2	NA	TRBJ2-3	ASSQVVARGTDTQY
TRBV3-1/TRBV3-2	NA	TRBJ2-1	ASSLGDGLYNEQF
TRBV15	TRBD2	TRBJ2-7	ATSSHGLAGSSYEQY
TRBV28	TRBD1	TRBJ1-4	ASSRYVTGNEKLF
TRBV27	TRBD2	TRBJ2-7	ASSSLAGVHEQY
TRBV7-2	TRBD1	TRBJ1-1	ASSQQGGTEAF
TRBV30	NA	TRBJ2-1	AWSPGRATYNEQF
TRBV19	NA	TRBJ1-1	ATPRGGAF
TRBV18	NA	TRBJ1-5	ASSPFLQDGGNQPQH
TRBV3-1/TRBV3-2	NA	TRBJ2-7	ASSPFQASYEQY
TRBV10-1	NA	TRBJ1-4	ASSESLTVINEKLF
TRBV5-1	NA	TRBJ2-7	ASSYTSAGEQY
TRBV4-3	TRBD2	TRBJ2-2	ASSQELIAGANTGELF
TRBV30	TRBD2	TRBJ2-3	AWSSGGHHQDTQY
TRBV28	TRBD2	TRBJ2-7	ASRDSGRDEQY
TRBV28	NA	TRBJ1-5	ASSLSRVSNQPQH
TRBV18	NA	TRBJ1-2	ASSPNQANGYT
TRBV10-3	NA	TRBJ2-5	AISVDSEETQY
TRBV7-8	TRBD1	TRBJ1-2	ASSTTGQSSSGYT
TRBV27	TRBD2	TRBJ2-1	ASRATSAESYNEQF
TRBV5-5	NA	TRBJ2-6	ASSSEEIDWANVLT
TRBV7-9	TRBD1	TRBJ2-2	ASTPMPGTVRTGELF
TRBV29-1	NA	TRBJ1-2	SARSWESNYGYT
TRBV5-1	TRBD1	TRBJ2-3	ASSVTPRTGDGTQY
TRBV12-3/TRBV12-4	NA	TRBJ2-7	ASSLTGYEQY
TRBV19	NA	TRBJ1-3	ASTEANTIY
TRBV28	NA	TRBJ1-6	ATFAGGPLH
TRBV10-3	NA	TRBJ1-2	AISEAENYGYT
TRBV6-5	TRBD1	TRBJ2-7	ASSYTGTGTYEQY
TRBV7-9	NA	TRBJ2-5	ASSPKETQY
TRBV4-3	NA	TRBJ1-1	ASSRGLNTEAF
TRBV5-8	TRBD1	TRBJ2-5	ASSFLGQDQETQY